The 14 T cell receptor beta chains listed next were all sequenced from one sample in a study of cytomegalovirus exposure and HLA in healthy donors. The study ran its PCR with 60 Vbeta and 13 Jbeta primers. Assay: immunoSEQ multiplex PCR; the TCRdb copy retains only in-frame clones and omits some. This repertoire shows under 150,000 clones, around four fifths found once; its top ten account for roughly 3.4%. Sequencing was performed on PBMCs. All receptors derive from a male donor in good health and CMV-seronegative.

The J gene is TRBJ1-6, the V gene TRBV5-8, with 8 bases aligning to TRBD1. The V gene end was trimmed by 2 bases and the J gene end by 0 bases; junction bases not matched to a gene: 10. This CDR3 contains 19 residues. From germline, CDR1 is SGHTS and CDR2 YDEGEE. The CDR3: CASSFKTGVVRSYNSPLHF. The CDR3 nucleotides are TGTGCCAGCAGCTTTAAGACAGGGGTTGTACGCTCCTATAATTCACCCCTCCACTTT.

This clone was detected a few times. The chain links TRBV4-2 to TRBJ2-1, with D unresolved. The CDR3 runs to 13 residues. Germline values: CDR1 LGHNA, CDR2 YNFKEQ. The germline V and J ends were trimmed by 1 base and 4 bases, with 5 bases remaining between them. The CDR3 coding sequence is TGTGCCAGCAGCCAAGGAGCGTACAATGAGCAGTTCTTC. Protein: CASSQGAYNEQFF.

This chain uses TRBV19 with TRBJ2-1; 8 nucleotides align to TRBD2. Germline V CDR1 and CDR2: LNHDA, SQIVND (reference sequence). With 1 base clipped from V and 4 bases from J, the junction kept 3 bases outside the gene matches. The CDR3 is 15 amino acids. The CDR3 loop is CASSIAGGMYNEQFF. The CDR3, as DNA: TGTGCCAGTAGTATAGCGGGGGGGATGTACAATGAGCAGTTCTTC.

This chain uses TRBV20-1 with TRBJ1-1; D may be TRBD1 (5 bases). This CDR3 is 11 amino acids long. Trimming cost V 5 bases and J 6 bases, with 10 bases left between them. Per germline, CDR1 DFQATT and CDR2 SNEGSKA (reference sequence). CDR3 amino acids: CSAEGDSEAFF. CDR3 bases: TGCAGTGCTGAAGGGGACTCTGAAGCTTTCTTT.

The chain joins TRBV9 to TRBJ1-2, with D tentatively TRBD1 (6 bases). Germline V CDR1 and CDR2: SGDLS, YYNGEE. The CDR3 runs to 15 residues. The V and J ends lost 4 bases and 4 bases respectively, with 17 bases between them. The CDR3 DNA reads as TGTGCCAGCAGCCCACAGGGATCTTTACCCTATGGCTACACCTTC. Amino acid sequence: CASSPQGSLPYGYTF.

This chain joins TRBV2 and TRBJ2-7; the D gene is possibly TRBD1 (6 bases). The CDR3 totals 14 residues. The V end lost 10 bases, the J end lost 2 bases, and 18 bases lay between the germline ends. Germline CDR1 and CDR2: SNHLY and FYNNEI. The CDR3 spells CATYGKGVAYEQYF. The DNA for the CDR3 is TGTGCCACCTACGGCAAGGGGGTGGCCTACGAGCAGTACTTC.

The V gene is TRBV2, the J gene TRBJ2-3; TRBD1 matches 7 bases. This CDR3 contains 14 residues. With 9 bases clipped from V and 0 bases from J, the junction kept 6 bases outside the gene matches. Germline values: CDR1 SNHLY, CDR2 FYNNEI. The CDR3 coding sequence is TGTGCCAGGGGAAGGGACAGTAGCACAGATACGCAGTATTTT. Its translation is CARGRDSSTDTQYF.

The V call is TRBV29-1, the J call TRBJ2-1; 8 bases fit TRBD2. This CDR3 contains 13 residues. V trimming: 6 bases; J trimming: 8 bases; junction bases outside the gene matches: 9. CDR1 and CDR2 from the germline V gene are SQVTM and ANQGSEA. The CDR3 reads CSVQRELSYEQFF. Written as DNA, the CDR3 is TGCAGCGTCCAGCGGGAGCTAAGCTATGAGCAGTTCTTC.

The V call is TRBV19, the J call TRBJ1-1; D not resolved. Germline assignment: CDR1 LNHDA and CDR2 SQIVND (reference sequence). V dropped 1 base and J dropped 4 bases, with 10 bases sitting between them. The CDR3 consists of 14 residues. The chain's CDR3 is CASSIAHSSTEAFF. CDR3 DNA sequence: TGTGCCAGTAGTATAGCCCACTCGTCCACTGAAGCTTTCTTT.

The CDR3 coding sequence is TGTGCCAGCAGTGTGCAAGTTGGCCCCAGGATTGCGCAGTATTTT. Translation: CASSVQVGPRIAQYF. The chain links TRBV6-1 to TRBJ2-3, with D uncertain. This CDR3 spans 15 amino acids. Trimming pared 4 bases from V and 10 bases from J, leaving 21 bases between. Germline V gene data show CDR1 as MNHNS and CDR2 as SASEGT.

The chain recombines TRBV6-6 with TRBJ2-2, with 9 bases lining up with TRBD1. Trimming at V came to 6 bases and at J to 6 bases, leaving 11 bases not matched to a gene. The CDR3 consists of 16 residues. CDR1 and CDR2 from the germline V gene are MNHNY and SVGAGI (reference sequence). The CDR3 region has the DNA TGTGCCAGCAGACCCCCGGGACAGGGCCTTTCCGGGGAGCTGTTTTTT. Translated: CASRPPGQGLSGELFF.

This chain uses TRBV19 with TRBJ2-7, with 11 bases lining up with TRBD2. Per the germline V gene, CDR1 is LNHDA and CDR2 is SQIVND (reference sequence). The V gene end was trimmed by 6 bases and the J gene end by 2 bases; junction bases not matched to a gene: 6. This CDR3 is 15 amino acids long. The CDR3 DNA sequence: TGTGCCAGTAGCGAGACTAGCGGGGCTCCCTACGAGCAGTACTTC. This codes for CASSETSGAPYEQYF.

Remarks on this clone: The conserved closing phenylalanine or tryptophan is absent in this CDR3, likely reflecting a read error. The genes are TRBV9 and TRBJ2-3, with 13 nucleotides matching TRBD2. This CDR3 is built from 18 residues. Germline assignment: CDR1 SGDLS and CDR2 YYNGEE. The V gene end was trimmed by 3 bases and the J gene end by 0 bases; junction bases not matched to a gene: 7. CDR3 amino acids: CASSAGGLAGVSTDTQYL. The CDR3 DNA sequence: TGTGCCAGCAGCGCGGGAGGACTAGCGGGAGTAAGCACAGATACGCAGTATCTT.

This sequence joins TRBV6-6 and TRBJ2-1, with D possibly TRBD2 on 6 matching bases. Per the germline V gene, CDR1 is MNHNY and CDR2 is SVGAGI (reference sequence). The V end was cut by 5 bases, the J end by 0 bases, with 11 bases between. The CDR3 covers 15 residues. The CDR3 here is CASSLLAASYNEQFF. CDR3 bases: TGTGCCAGCAGTCTACTAGCCGCCTCCTACAATGAGCAGTTCTTC.